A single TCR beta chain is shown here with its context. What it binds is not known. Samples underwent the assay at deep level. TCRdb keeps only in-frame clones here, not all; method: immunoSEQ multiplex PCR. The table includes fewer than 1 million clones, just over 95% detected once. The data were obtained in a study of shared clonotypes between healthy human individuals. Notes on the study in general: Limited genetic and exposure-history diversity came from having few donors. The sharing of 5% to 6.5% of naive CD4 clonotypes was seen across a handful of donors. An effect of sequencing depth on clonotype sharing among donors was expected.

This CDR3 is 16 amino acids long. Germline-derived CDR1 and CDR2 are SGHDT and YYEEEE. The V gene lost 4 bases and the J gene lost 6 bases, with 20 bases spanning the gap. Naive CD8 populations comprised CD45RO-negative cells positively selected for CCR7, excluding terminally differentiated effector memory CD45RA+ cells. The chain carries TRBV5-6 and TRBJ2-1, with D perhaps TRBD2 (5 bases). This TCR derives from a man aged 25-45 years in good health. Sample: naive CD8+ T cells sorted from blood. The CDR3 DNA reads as TGTGCCAGCAGCGGATCACTAGTTTCCCCCATCAATGAGCAGTTCTTC. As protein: CASSGSLVSPINEQFF.